One and the same sample provided the 27 T cell receptor beta chains below, sequenced in a study of blood T cell repertoires in COVID-19. Clones were read by immunoSEQ multiplex PCR, and TCRdb kept only the in-frame ones, dropping some. In the table there are roughly 160,000 clones, just under 85% of which are singletons. The sample consisted of peripheral blood. The receptors were gathered from an elderly woman with COVID-19, enrolled during active disease.

A single count supports this clone. The chain couples TRBV5-1 to TRBJ1-1; D is ambiguous. The CDR3 totals 13 residues. Trimming left V 0 bases short and J 4 bases short, with 7 bases between. Germline V gene sequence: CDR1 SGHRS, CDR2 YFSETQ. CDR3 sequence: CASSLGGSTEAFF. CDR3 DNA: TGCGCCAGCAGCTTGGGTGGGAGCACTGAAGCTTTCTTT.

This chain uses TRBV13 with TRBJ2-7; no firm D call. CDR1 and CDR2 (germline): PRHDT, FYEKMQ (reference sequence). The CDR3 is 12 amino acids. The V end lost 3 bases, the J end lost 6 bases, and 9 bases lay between the germline ends. Written as DNA, the CDR3 is TGTGCCAGCAGCTTCGCCAGGTCCGAGCAGTACTTC. This codes for CASSFARSEQYF.

The V and J genes are TRBV5-1 and TRBJ2-5; 8 positions agree with TRBD1. CDR1 is SGHRS, CDR2 YFSETQ, per germline. CDR3 length equals 14 residues. V dropped 4 bases and J dropped 1; count of bases not matched to a gene: 3. The CDR3 nucleotides are TGCGCCAGCAGCCTACAGGGGGTCCAAGAGACCCAGTACTTC. It specifies CASSLQGVQETQYF. Supplemented by reference TRBV5-1 and TRBJ2-5, the full variable domain reads KAGVTQTPRYLIKTRGQQVTLSCSPISGHRSVSWYQQTPGQGLQFLFEYFSETQRNKGNFPGRFSGRQFSNSRSEMNVSTLELGDSALYLCASSLQGVQETQYFGPGTRLLVL.

The rearrangement joins TRBV18 to TRBJ1-2; a possible D gene is TRBD1 (5 bases). The CDR3 consists of 13 residues. CDR1 is KGHSH, CDR2 LQKENI, per germline. V lost 2 bases to trimming and J lost 4 bases, with 8 bases between them. The CDR3 bases are TGTGCCAGCTCACCAGACAGCATCTATGGCTACACCTTC. Translation: CASSPDSIYGYTF.

The chain's CDR3 is CASSPQRTSVDTQYF. CDR3 DNA: TGTGCCAGTAGTCCTCAGCGGACTAGCGTGGATACGCAGTATTTT. This rearrangement joins TRBV19 to TRBJ2-3, with 9 bases fitting TRBD2. The CDR3 has 15 amino acids. Germline V gene sequence: CDR1 LNHDA, CDR2 SQIVND (reference sequence). Unmatched junction bases numbered 9, after V lost 5 bases and J lost 6 bases.

This chain uses TRBV5-6 with TRBJ1-1; D might be TRBD1 (5 bases). This CDR3 region has 16 residues. Trimming shortened V by 4 bases and J by 7 bases, and 23 bases separated the two germline ends. From germline, CDR1 is SGHDT and CDR2 YYEEEE. The CDR3 DNA reads TGTGCCAGCAGCCCCCTGGGGGAGGTGGGTCCGCTTGAAGCTTTCTTT. This codes for CASSPLGEVGPLEAFF.

This chain connects TRBV14 to TRBJ1-1; D is unresolved. Trimming removed 4 bases from V and 4 bases from J, with 13 bases in between. The germline V gene has CDR1 SGHDN and CDR2 FVKESK. The CDR3 is 14 amino acids. The CDR3 nucleotides read TGTGCCAGCAGCCCCGTTCCCACTGGCACTGAAGCTTTCTTT. This encodes CASSPVPTGTEAFF.

The CDR3 DNA reads TGTGCCAGCAGCCGGACAGTCAACACTGAAGCTTTCTTT. Translated, it gives CASSRTVNTEAFF. This chain connects TRBV11-2 to TRBJ1-1, with D tentatively TRBD1 (6 bases). The CDR3 spans 13 residues. V lost 5 bases and J 2 bases, leaving 9 bases between the germline ends. Germline V lookup: CDR1 SGHAT, CDR2 FQNNGV.

This sequence joins TRBV3-1 (or the pseudogene TRBV3-2) and TRBJ1-5; D not resolved. V was cut by 3 bases and J by 5 bases, with 14 bases left in between. Germline CDR1 LGHDT, CDR2 YNNKEL (reference sequence). This CDR3 is 15 amino acids long. The CDR3 bases are TGTGCCAGCAGCCACCAGCCGGGAGGACATCAGCCCCAGCATTTT. Protein sequence: CASSHQPGGHQPQHF.

The sample holds a few counts of this clone. This chain joins TRBV5-6 and TRBJ1-2; possible D gene TRBD1, 6 bases. The germline gives CDR1 SGHDT, CDR2 YYEEEE. The CDR3 runs 12 residues. The V gene lost 4 bases and the J gene lost 7 bases, with 11 bases spanning the gap. CDR3 sequence (DNA): TGTGCCAGCAGCCAAGGGGGTATTGGCTACACCTTC. Translation gives CASSQGGIGYTF.

This chain links TRBV5-5 with TRBJ1-4, with D tentatively TRBD1 (5 bases). Trimming pared 3 bases from V and 6 bases from J, leaving 9 bases between. Germline V lookup: CDR1 SGHKS, CDR2 YYEKEE (reference sequence). This CDR3 region has 13 residues. The CDR3 DNA sequence: TGTGCCAGCAGCTGGGGCGGGGATGAAAAACTGTTTTTT. Amino acids: CASSWGGDEKLFF. The full variable domain, rest sourced from reference TRBV5-5 and TRBJ1-4, is DAGVTQSPTHLIKTRGQQVTLRCSPISGHKSVSWYQQVLGQGPQFIFQYYEKEERGRGNFPDRFSARQFPNYSSELNVNALLLGDSALYLCASSWGGDEKLFFGSGTQLSVL.

Concerning this clone itself: The junction departs from the called germline gene at one end, perhaps through a read error. V is TRBV29-1 and J is TRBJ1-2, with a weak D call TRBD1 (5 bases). The germline V gene encodes CDR1 SQVTM and CDR2 ANQGSEA. The CDR3 covers 11 residues. CDR3 region: CSVEEPGNLVF. The CDR3 region has the DNA TGCAGCGTTGAAGAGCCAGGGAACTTGGTTTTC.

The chain couples TRBV5-1 to TRBJ2-6; 10 nucleotides line up with TRBD1. This CDR3 spans 18 amino acids. V was clipped by 6 bases and J by 4 bases; unmatched bases: 13. Germline lookup yields CDR1 SGHRS and CDR2 YFSETQ. This CDR3 is CASKTGTGEATGANVLTF. The CDR3 DNA reads as TGCGCCAGCAAAACTGGGACAGGGGAGGCAACCGGGGCCAACGTCCTGACTTTC.

The chain links TRBV24-1 to TRBJ2-3; 7 bases map to TRBD2. CDR1 is KGHDR, CDR2 SFDVKD, per germline. The CDR3 length is 13 residues. Losses at the gene ends were 4 bases for V and 5 bases for J; bases not matched to a gene: 2. CDR3 residues: CATSDSSGDTQYF. CDR3 DNA sequence: TGTGCCACCAGTGACTCTAGCGGAGATACGCAGTATTTT.

This chain joins TRBV18 and TRBJ1-3, with a tentative D call TRBD1 (5 bases). Trimming left V 3 bases short and J 0 bases short, with 12 bases between. The length of the CDR3 is 16 residues. Germline V gives CDR1 KGHSH, CDR2 LQKENI. The CDR3 loop reads CASSPPGGTSGNTIYF. CDR3 coding DNA: TGTGCCAGCTCACCCCCCGGGGGGACCTCTGGAAACACCATATATTTT.

The chain recombines TRBV28 with TRBJ1-1; possibly TRBD1 for D (6 bases). The germline V gene has CDR1 MDHEN and CDR2 SYDVKM. Trimming removed 5 bases from V and 0 bases from J, with 13 bases in between. The CDR3 contains 15 residues. CDR3 residues: CASSRDRSLNTEAFF. The CDR3 bases are TGTGCCAGCAGTAGAGACAGGAGTCTGAACACTGAAGCTTTCTTT. Full variable domain (outside the CDR3, taken from reference TRBV28 and TRBJ1-1): DVKVTQSSRYLVKRTGEKVFLECVQDMDHENMFWYRQDPGLGLRLIYFSYDVKMKEKGDIPEGYSVSREKKERFSLILESASTNQTSMYLCASSRDRSLNTEAFFGQGTRLTVV.

This clone was seen only once. The V gene is TRBV24-1, the J gene TRBJ2-1, with 10 bases that match TRBD1. After removal of 7 bases from V and 7 bases from J, the junction contained 9 bases not matched to a gene. The CDR3 contains 15 residues. Germline lookup yields CDR1 KGHDR and CDR2 SFDVKD. In nucleotides, the CDR3 is TGTGCCACCAGGGACGGACAGGGGGTAAGGAATGAGCAGTTCTTC. Translating gives CATRDGQGVRNEQFF.

This chain uses TRBV6-1 with TRBJ1-2; D is perhaps TRBD1 (6 bases). This CDR3 region has 16 residues. In germline, CDR1 is MNHNS, CDR2 SASEGT. The germline V and J ends were trimmed by 2 bases and 5 bases, with 18 bases remaining between them. The CDR3 DNA sequence: TGTGCCAGCAGTGAATTAGGTGGACAGAGAGCTTATGGCTACACCTTC. It specifies CASSELGGQRAYGYTF.

This sequence joins TRBV3-1 (or the pseudogene TRBV3-2) and TRBJ2-5, with 9 bases matching TRBD1. From germline, CDR1 is LGHDT and CDR2 YNNKEL (reference sequence). V shed 7 bases, J shed 5 bases, and the junction held 5 bases outside the gene matches. This CDR3 has 13 amino acids. The chain's CDR3 is CASNTGGLETQYF. Written as DNA, the CDR3 is TGTGCCAGCAACACAGGGGGCTTGGAGACCCAGTACTTC.

V gene TRBV29-1 combines with J gene TRBJ1-1; D may be TRBD1 (5 bases). With 5 bases removed from V and 4 bases from J, the gap between germline ends came to 14 bases. The CDR3 spans 13 residues. Germline-derived CDR1 and CDR2 are SQVTM and ANQGSEA. The CDR3 coding sequence is TGCAGCGTTAAACAGGCCTCCTCCACTGAAGCTTTCTTT. It yields the protein CSVKQASSTEAFF. The full variable domain, rest sourced from reference TRBV29-1 and TRBJ1-1, is SAVISQKPSRDICQRGTSLTIQCQVDSQVTMMFWYRQQPGQSLTLIATANQGSEATYESGFVIDKFPISRPNLTFSTLTVSNMSPEDSSIYLCSVKQASSTEAFFGQGTRLTVV.

The gene calls are TRBV9 and TRBJ2-2; 7 bases fit TRBD2. This CDR3 has 17 amino acids. Germline V gene lookup returns CDR1 SGDLS and CDR2 YYNGEE. J was trimmed by 5 bases and V by 3 bases; bases with no gene match: 13. The CDR3 reads CASSATSPGGRTGELFF. CDR3 sequence (DNA): TGTGCCAGCAGCGCAACATCCCCGGGAGGACGGACCGGGGAGCTGTTTTTT.

The genes are TRBV7-8 and TRBJ1-1, with D unclear. CDR3 size: 15 residues. V lost 4 bases and J lost 1, with 13 bases in between. Germline lookup yields CDR1 SGHVS and CDR2 FQNEAQ. Written as DNA, the CDR3 is TGTGCCAGCAGCTCGCAGAGGTTAAGGAACACTGAAGCTTTCTTT. Translating it yields CASSSQRLRNTEAFF.

The V gene is TRBV6-5, the J gene TRBJ2-7, with 7 nucleotides matching TRBD1. V lost 5 bases, J lost 3 bases, and 7 bases stayed unmatched. In germline, CDR1 is MNHEY, CDR2 SVGAGI. The CDR3 is 14 amino acids. CDR3 coding DNA: TGTGCCAGCAGTCCCCAGGACAGGTTCTACGAGCAGTACTTC. Protein product: CASSPQDRFYEQYF.

The chain uses TRBV4-1 and TRBJ1-2, with D perhaps TRBD1 (5 bases). V dropped 1 base and J dropped 6 bases, with 15 bases sitting between them. This CDR3 region has 15 residues. Germline V gene lookup returns CDR1 MGHRA and CDR2 YSYEKL. The CDR3 protein is CASSQGGGIIDGYTF. CDR3 in DNA: TGCGCCAGCAGCCAAGGGGGGGGGATAATCGATGGCTACACCTTC.

This clone was observed a few times. The chain links TRBV4-1 to TRBJ1-3, with a weak D call TRBD1 (5 bases). There are 16 residues in the CDR3. CDR1 is MGHRA and CDR2 is YSYEKL in the germline V gene. Trimming pared 1 base from V and 4 bases from J, leaving 14 bases between. The CDR3 spells CASSQGGRAGGNTIYF. The DNA for the CDR3 is TGCGCCAGCAGCCAAGGGGGGAGGGCAGGGGGAAACACCATATATTTT.

The genes are TRBV6-5 and TRBJ1-2, with D perhaps matching TRBD1 (5 bases). V was clipped by 5 bases and J by 5 bases, with 15 bases between them. Looked up from germline, CDR1 is MNHEY and CDR2 is SVGAGI. This CDR3 comprises 14 residues. The CDR3 reads CASSPRQGRYGYTF. The CDR3 DNA sequence: TGTGCCAGCAGTCCCCGGCAGGGCCGGTATGGCTACACCTTC.

V is TRBV19 and J is TRBJ1-2, with a weak D call TRBD1 (5 bases). The V and J ends lost 5 bases and 3 bases respectively, with 13 bases between them. The CDR3 is 14 amino acids. Germline V lookup: CDR1 LNHDA, CDR2 SQIVND (reference sequence). Written as DNA, the CDR3 is TGTGCCAGTAGTGGGGCACTTTGGGACTATGGCTACACCTTC. This gives the protein CASSGALWDYGYTF.